This record covers a single T cell receptor beta chain. Its antigen remains unidentified. No clone much larger than this one lies a single base away; base qualities are absent. The V end gives up 5 bases and the J end 3 bases, leaving 8 bases in the junction not matched to a gene. From the cysteine through the phenylalanine, the CDR3 covers 17 amino acids. Just CDR3 DNA is preserved here, 51 bases in frame from base 1. In the germline V gene, CDR1 corresponds to SGHNT and CDR2 to YENEEA. The data are from a study of blood T cell repertoires in COVID-19 (dated by TCRdb to the early 2020s). Background for the entire study: Samples covering the acute and convalescent phases of COVID-19 were provided by collaborators in the United States, Italy and Spain. The samples were drawn from two sources: the first 160 participants of the ongoing ImmuneRACE study, and 1,200 or so subjects contributed by 6 global collaborators. The repertoires were released in a freely available public database intended as a resource for research on the immune response to SARS-CoV-2. Subjects who had been exposed to COVID-19, were actively infected with it, or had recovered from it provided the deeply sampled blood TCRbeta repertoires that made up the dataset. Where HLA class I and class II types were available, the types were taken from metadata supplied by the sample provider, not from assay-based typing. The sample metadata nearly always contained a de-identified subject ID, COVID-19 status, age in years and sex. The material from the prospective study consisted of cDNA or gDNA derived from T cells, B-cell-depleted T cells, or PBMCs.

General findings and caveats noted by the study authors: The amount of clinical and demographic metadata varied by source and participant and was provided uncurated.

TCRbeta CDR3 regions were amplified from genomic DNA using the immunoSEQ Assay, a bias-controlled multiplex PCR. As for the authors' bioinformatics: The number of nucleated cells in each sample was estimated from the amplification of reference gene primers within the assay. To quantify the absolute abundance of each unique TCRbeta CDR3 rearrangement, sequence reads were collapsed and filtered. For each sample, productive Simpson clonality was calculated as the square root of Simpson's diversity index over productive rearrangements. Sourced from immuneACCESS, this table was stored by TCRdb with only in-frame sequences that have V and J called. A share of the clones is absent; for the studies checked, an unresolved V gene accounts for under half, and the remainder has no known explanation. V, J and clone size derive from that table, while D and trimming were established from the DNA sequence. The sample includes about 110,000 clones, with over 75% observed a single time. The top ten clones comprise around 4% of the sample.

The collaborating institutions used their own protocols to collect whole blood in K2EDTA tubes. For TCRbeta analysis, collaborators shipped samples in one of three forms: frozen whole blood, isolated PBMCs, or DNA extracted from either of those sample types. The clonotype was recovered from a man in his forties or fifties with acute or convalescent COVID-19. What was sequenced was peripheral blood. The rearranged segments are TRBV11-3 and TRBJ2-3; 13 bases in the junction line up with TRBD2. CDR3 sequence: CASSGRTSGGPTDTQYF. In nucleotides, the sequence is TGTGCCAGCAGCGGAAGGACTAGCGGGGGACCTACAGATACGCAGTATTTT.